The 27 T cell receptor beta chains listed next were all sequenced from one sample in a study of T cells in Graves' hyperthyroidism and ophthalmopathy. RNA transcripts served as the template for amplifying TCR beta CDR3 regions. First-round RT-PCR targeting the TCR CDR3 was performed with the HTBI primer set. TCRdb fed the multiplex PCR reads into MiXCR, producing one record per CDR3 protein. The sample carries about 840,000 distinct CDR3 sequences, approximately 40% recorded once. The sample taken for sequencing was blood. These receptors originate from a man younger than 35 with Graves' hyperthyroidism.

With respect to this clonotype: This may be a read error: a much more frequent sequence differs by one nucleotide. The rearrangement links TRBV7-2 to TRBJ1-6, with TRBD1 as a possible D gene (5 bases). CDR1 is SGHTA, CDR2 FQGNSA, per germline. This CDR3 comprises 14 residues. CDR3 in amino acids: CPSSLGRINSPLHF. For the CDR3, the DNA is TGTCCCAGCAGCCTGGGACGGATCAATTCACCCCTCCACTTT.

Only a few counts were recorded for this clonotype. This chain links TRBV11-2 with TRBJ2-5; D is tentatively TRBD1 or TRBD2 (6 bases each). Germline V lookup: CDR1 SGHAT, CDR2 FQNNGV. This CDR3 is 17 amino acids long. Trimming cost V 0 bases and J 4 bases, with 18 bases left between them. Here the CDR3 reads CASSLDMVGGGGETQYF. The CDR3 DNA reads TGTGCCAGCAGCTTAGATATGGTCGGGGGCGGAGGAGAGACCCAGTACTTC.

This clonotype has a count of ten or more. CDR3 amino acids: CASSRQGSGTEAFF. For the CDR3, the DNA is TGTGCCAGCAGCCGACAGGGATCTGGGACTGAAGCTTTCTTT. V gene TRBV7-2 combines with J gene TRBJ1-1, with TRBD1 matching 7 bases. J lost 5 bases, V lost 5 bases, and 8 bases had no gene match. Germline V gives CDR1 SGHTA, CDR2 FQGNSA. The CDR3 is 14 amino acids. The full variable domain, rest sourced from reference TRBV7-2 and TRBJ1-1, is GAGVSQSPSNKVTEKGKDVELRCDPISGHTALYWYRQSLGQGLEFLIYFQGNSAPDKSGLPSDRFSAERTGGSVSTLTIQRTQQEDSAVYLCASSRQGSGTEAFFGQGTRLTVV.

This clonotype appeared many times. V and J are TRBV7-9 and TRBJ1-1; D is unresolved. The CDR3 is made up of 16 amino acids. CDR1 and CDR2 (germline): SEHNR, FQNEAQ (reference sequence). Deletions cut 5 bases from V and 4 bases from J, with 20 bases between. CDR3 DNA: TGTGCCAGCAGCCACGGACCAGGCCTGAAGGGCACTGAAGCTTTCTTT. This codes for CASSHGPGLKGTEAFF.

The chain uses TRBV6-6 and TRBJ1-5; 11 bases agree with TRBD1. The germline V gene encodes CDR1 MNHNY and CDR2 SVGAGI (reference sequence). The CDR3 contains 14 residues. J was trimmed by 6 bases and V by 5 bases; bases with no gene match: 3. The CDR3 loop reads CASSQDRGLQPQHF. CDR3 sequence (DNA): TGTGCCAGCAGTCAGGACAGGGGGCTTCAGCCCCAGCATTTT.

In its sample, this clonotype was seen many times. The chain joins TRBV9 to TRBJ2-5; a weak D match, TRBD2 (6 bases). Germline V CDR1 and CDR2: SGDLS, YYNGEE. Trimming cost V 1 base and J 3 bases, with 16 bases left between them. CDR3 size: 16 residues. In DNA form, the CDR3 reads TGTGCCAGCAGCGTATGGGGCGTCGGAGGGGAAGAGACCCAGTACTTC. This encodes CASSVWGVGGEETQYF.

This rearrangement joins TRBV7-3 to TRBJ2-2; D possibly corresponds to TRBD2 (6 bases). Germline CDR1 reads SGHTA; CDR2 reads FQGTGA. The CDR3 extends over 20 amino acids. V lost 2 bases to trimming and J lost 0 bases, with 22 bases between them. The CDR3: CASSLPLWGVRSPNTGELFF. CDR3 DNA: TGTGCCAGCAGCTTACCTCTTTGGGGGGTCCGCTCTCCGAACACCGGGGAGCTGTTTTTT.

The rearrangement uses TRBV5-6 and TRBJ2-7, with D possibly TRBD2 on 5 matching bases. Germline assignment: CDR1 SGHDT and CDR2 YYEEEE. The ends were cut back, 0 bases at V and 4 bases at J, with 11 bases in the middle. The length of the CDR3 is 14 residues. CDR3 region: CASSLGRARYEQYF. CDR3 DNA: TGTGCCAGCAGCTTGGGGCGGGCGAGATACGAGCAGTACTTC.

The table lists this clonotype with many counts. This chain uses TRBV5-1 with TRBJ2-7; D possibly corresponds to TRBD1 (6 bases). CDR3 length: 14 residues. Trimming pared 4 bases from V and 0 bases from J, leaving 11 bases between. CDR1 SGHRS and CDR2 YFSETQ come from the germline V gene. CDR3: CASSPRQDSYEQYF. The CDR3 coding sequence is TGCGCCAGCAGCCCCAGACAGGACTCCTACGAGCAGTACTTC.

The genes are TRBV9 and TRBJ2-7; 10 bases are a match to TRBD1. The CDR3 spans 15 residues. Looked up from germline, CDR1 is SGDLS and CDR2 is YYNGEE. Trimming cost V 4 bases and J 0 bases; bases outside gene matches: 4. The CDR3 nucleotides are TGTGCCAGCAGCCGGACAGGGGGTACCTCCTACGAGCAGTACTTC. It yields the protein CASSRTGGTSYEQYF. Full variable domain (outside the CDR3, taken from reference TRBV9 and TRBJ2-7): DSGVTQTPKHLITATGQRVTLRCSPRSGDLSVYWYQQSLDQGLQFLIQYYNGEERAKGNILERFSAQQFPDLHSELNLSSLELGDSALYFCASSRTGGTSYEQYFGPGTRLTVT.

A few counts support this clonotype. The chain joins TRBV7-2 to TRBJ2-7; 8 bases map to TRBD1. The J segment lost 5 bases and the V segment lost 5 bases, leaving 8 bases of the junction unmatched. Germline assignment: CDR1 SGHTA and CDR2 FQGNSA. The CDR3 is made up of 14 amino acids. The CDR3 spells CASSARTGSDEQYF. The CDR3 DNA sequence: TGTGCCAGCAGCGCGCGGACAGGGTCTGACGAGCAGTACTTC. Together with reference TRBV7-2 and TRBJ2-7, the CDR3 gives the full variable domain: GAGVSQSPSNKVTEKGKDVELRCDPISGHTALYWYRQSLGQGLEFLIYFQGNSAPDKSGLPSDRFSAERTGGSVSTLTIQRTQQEDSAVYLCASSARTGSDEQYFGPGTRLTVT.

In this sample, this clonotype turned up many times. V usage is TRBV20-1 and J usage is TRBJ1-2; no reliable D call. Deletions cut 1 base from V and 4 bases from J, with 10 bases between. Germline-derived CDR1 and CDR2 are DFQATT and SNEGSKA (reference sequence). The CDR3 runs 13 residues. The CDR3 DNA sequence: TGCAGTGCTAGAGCGCGGACGGCCTATGGCTACACCTTC. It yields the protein CSARARTAYGYTF.

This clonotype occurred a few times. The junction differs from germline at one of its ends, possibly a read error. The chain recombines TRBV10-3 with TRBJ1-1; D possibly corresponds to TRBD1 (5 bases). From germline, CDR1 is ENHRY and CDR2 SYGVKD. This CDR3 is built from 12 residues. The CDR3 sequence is CAVSERGTEAFF. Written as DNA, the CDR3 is TGTGCCGTCAGTGAAAGGGGCACTGAAGCTTTCTTT.

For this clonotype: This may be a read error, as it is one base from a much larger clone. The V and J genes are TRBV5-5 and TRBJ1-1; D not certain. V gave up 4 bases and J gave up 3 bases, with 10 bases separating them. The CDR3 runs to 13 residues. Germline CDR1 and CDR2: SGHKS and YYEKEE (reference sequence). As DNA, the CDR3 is TGTGCCAGCAGCGACTCATGGTACACTGAAGCTTTCTTT. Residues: CASSDSWYTEAFF.

The CDR3 reads CSLPQGFNYGYTF. In DNA, the CDR3 is TGCAGCCTGCCACAGGGTTTCAACTATGGCTACACCTTC. The chain recombines TRBV29-1 with TRBJ1-2, with D possibly matching TRBD1 (6 bases). V was clipped by 8 bases and J by 2 bases, with 15 bases between them. The CDR3 is 13 residues long. CDR1 SQVTM and CDR2 ANQGSEA come from the germline V gene.

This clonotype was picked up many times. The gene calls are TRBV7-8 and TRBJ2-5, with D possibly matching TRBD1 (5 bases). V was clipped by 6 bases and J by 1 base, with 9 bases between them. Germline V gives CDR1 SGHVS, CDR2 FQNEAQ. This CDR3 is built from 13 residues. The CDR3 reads CASSSRGQETQYF. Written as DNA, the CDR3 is TGTGCCAGCAGTTCAAGGGGCCAAGAGACCCAGTACTTC.

CDR3 sequence: CATRRELAGDYEQYF. The CDR3 DNA is TGTGCCACCCGGCGTGAACTAGCGGGGGATTACGAGCAGTACTTC. The chain links TRBV6-2 or TRBV6-3 to TRBJ2-7; 11 bases line up with TRBD2. Germline trimming cut 10 bases from V and 4 bases from J; bases unmatched to any gene: 12. The CDR3 has 15 residues. Germline V CDR1 and CDR2: MNHEY, SVGEGT.

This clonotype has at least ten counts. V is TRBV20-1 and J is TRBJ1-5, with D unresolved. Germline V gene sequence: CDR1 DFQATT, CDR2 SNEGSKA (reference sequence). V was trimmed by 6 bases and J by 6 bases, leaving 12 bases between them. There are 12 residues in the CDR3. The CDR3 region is CSASPSGQPQHF. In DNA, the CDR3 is TGCAGTGCCAGCCCCTCGGGTCAGCCCCAGCATTTT.

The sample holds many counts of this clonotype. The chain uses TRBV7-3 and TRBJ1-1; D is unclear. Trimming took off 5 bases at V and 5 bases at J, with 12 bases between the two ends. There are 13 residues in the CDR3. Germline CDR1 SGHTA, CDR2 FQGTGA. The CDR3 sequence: CASSDGRETEAFF. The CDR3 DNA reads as TGTGCCAGCAGCGATGGTAGAGAAACTGAAGCTTTCTTT.

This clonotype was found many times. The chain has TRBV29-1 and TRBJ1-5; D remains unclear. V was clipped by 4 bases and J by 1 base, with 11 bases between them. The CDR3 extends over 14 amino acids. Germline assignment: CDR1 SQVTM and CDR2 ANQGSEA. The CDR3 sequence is CSVAVSLSNQPQHF. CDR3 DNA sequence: TGCAGCGTTGCAGTATCGTTGAGCAATCAGCCCCAGCATTTT. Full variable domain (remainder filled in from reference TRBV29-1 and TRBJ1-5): SAVISQKPSRDICQRGTSLTIQCQVDSQVTMMFWYRQQPGQSLTLIATANQGSEATYESGFVIDKFPISRPNLTFSTLTVSNMSPEDSSIYLCSVAVSLSNQPQHFGDGTRLSIL.

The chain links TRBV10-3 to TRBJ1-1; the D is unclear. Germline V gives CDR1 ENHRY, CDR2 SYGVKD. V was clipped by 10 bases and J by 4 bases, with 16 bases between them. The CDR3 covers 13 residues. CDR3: CATTWSLGTEAFF. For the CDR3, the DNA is TGTGCCACGACCTGGAGCTTAGGCACTGAAGCTTTCTTT.

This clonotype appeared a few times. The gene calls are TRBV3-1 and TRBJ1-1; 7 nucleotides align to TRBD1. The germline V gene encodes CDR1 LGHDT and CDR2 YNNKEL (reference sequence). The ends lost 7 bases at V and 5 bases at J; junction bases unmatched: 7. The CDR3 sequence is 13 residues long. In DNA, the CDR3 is TGTGCCAGCATCCCAGGGGGGGGGACTGAAGCTTTCTTT. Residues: CASIPGGGTEAFF. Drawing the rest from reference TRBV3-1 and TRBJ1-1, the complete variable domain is DTAVSQTPKYLVTQMGNDKSIKCEQNLGHDTMYWYKQDSKKFLKIMFSYNNKELIINETVPNRFSPKSPDKAHLNLHINSLELGDSAVYFCASIPGGGTEAFFGQGTRLTVV.

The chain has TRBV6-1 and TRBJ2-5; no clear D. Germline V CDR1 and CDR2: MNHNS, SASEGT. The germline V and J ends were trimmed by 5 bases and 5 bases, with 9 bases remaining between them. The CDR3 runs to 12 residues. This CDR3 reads CASSPACETQYF. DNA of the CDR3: TGTGCCAGCAGTCCAGCGTGTGAGACCCAGTACTTC.

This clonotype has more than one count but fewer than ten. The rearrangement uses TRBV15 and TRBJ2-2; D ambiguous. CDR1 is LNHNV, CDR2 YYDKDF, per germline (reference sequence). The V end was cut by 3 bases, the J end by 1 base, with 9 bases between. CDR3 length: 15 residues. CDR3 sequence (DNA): TGTGCCACCAGCAGTTGGGGAATGAACACCGGGGAGCTGTTTTTT. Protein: CATSSWGMNTGELFF.

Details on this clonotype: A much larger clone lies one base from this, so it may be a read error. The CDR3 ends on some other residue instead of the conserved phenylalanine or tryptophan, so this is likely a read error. CDR3 nucleotides: TGTGCCAGTAAAAACAGGGAAGGCGGAACTGAAGCTTTCCTT. Protein sequence: CASKNREGGTEAFL. The genes are TRBV19 and TRBJ1-1; D perhaps matches TRBD1 (6 bases). There are 14 residues in the CDR3. The V and J ends lost 7 bases and 5 bases respectively, with 17 bases between them. The V gene's germline CDR1 is LNHDA and CDR2 SQIVND (reference sequence).

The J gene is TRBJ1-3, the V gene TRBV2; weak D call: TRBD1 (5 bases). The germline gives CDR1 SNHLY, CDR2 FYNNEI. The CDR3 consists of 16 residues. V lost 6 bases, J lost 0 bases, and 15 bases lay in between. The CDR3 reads CASSQTGTSSGNTIYF. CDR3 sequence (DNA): TGTGCCAGCAGCCAAACAGGCACCAGCTCTGGAAACACCATATATTTT.

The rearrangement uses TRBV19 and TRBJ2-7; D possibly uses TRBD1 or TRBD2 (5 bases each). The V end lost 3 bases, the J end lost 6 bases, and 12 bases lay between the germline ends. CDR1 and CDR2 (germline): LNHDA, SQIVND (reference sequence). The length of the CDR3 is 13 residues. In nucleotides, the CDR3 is TGTGCCAGTAGTATGGCAGGGACGGTCGAGCAGTACTTC. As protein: CASSMAGTVEQYF.